The 23 T cell receptor beta chains below come from one sample, sequenced in a study of T cell responses to AZD1222 COVID-19 vaccine. The assay was immunoSEQ multiplex PCR, and TCRdb's table has in-frame clones only and misses some. Of some 140,000 clones detected, approximately 87% appear once; the ten largest clones hold about 5.1%. Sample: peripheral blood, taken on day 0 of MenACWY control vaccination. The receptor source for this set is an adult in good health.

This chain links TRBV27 with TRBJ2-7; possible D gene TRBD2, 5 bases. The V end lost 4 bases, the J end lost 6 bases, and 16 bases lay between the germline ends. Germline CDR1 MNHEY, CDR2 SMNVEV (reference sequence). The CDR3 is 14 residues long. The DNA of the CDR3 is TGTGCCAGCAGTTCGACTCGGGAACGGGCCGAGCAGTACTTC. The encoded protein is CASSSTRERAEQYF.

This clone was observed a single time. The V call is TRBV11-1, the J call TRBJ2-3; perhaps D is TRBD1 or TRBD2 (5 bases each). The germline gives CDR1 SGHAT, CDR2 FQDESV (reference sequence). CDR3 length: 15 residues. V was clipped by 3 bases and J by 8 bases, with 18 bases between them. CDR3 residues: CASSLGDAGEVTQYF. The DNA of the CDR3 is TGTGCCAGCAGCTTGGGGGACGCCGGAGAGGTTACGCAGTATTTT.

The CDR3 region is CASSSTVGTGELFF. CDR3 DNA sequence: TGTGCCAGCAGTTCCACGGTAGGGACCGGGGAGCTGTTTTTT. The gene calls are TRBV6-5 and TRBJ2-2; D gene unclear. The V gene lost 4 bases and the J gene lost 5 bases, with 11 bases spanning the gap. CDR3 length: 14 amino acids. Germline CDR1 MNHEY, CDR2 SVGAGI.

This chain connects TRBV7-8 to TRBJ1-6; D is ambiguous. V was shortened by 5 bases and J by 14 bases, with 10 bases between the two germline ends. The CDR3 has 11 residues. The V gene's germline CDR1 is SGHVS and CDR2 FQNEAQ. CDR3 region: CASSGGLTLHF. The DNA for the CDR3 is TGTGCCAGCAGCGGAGGGTTAACCCTCCACTTT.

The J gene is TRBJ1-5, the V gene TRBV7-2; 8 bases fit TRBD1. With 5 bases clipped from V and 3 bases from J, the junction kept 9 bases outside the gene matches. CDR3 length: 16 residues. The germline gives CDR1 SGHTA, CDR2 FQGNSA. This chain's CDR3 is CASSRDRSWVNQPQHF. In DNA, the CDR3 is TGTGCCAGCAGCCGGGACAGGAGCTGGGTCAATCAGCCCCAGCATTTT.

The chain uses TRBV7-2 and TRBJ1-5; D unresolved. The length of the CDR3 is 15 residues. Trimming pared 1 base from V and 3 bases from J, leaving 10 bases between. CDR1 and CDR2 (germline): SGHTA, FQGNSA. The CDR3 bases are TGTGCCAGCAGCTTAGTAGGTCTTCTCAATCAGCCCCAGCATTTT. Residues: CASSLVGLLNQPQHF.

This chain joins TRBV6-5 and TRBJ1-1, with a tentative D call TRBD1 (5 bases). Trimming stripped 10 bases from V and 4 bases from J, with 22 bases between. The CDR3 is made up of 15 amino acids. The germline gives CDR1 MNHEY, CDR2 SVGAGI. The CDR3 region has the DNA TGTGCCATTCTTATGGGGGGACCCTCTGGCACTGAAGCTTTCTTT. Encoded protein: CAILMGGPSGTEAFF.

The gene calls are TRBV4-1 and TRBJ1-6; D might be TRBD1 (5 bases). V was pared by 4 bases and J by 8 bases, with 18 bases between. This CDR3 region has 16 residues. The germline CDR1 and CDR2 sequences are MGHRA and YSYEKL. The CDR3 DNA follows: TGCGCCAGCAGCCTCGGTGAGTGGGGGGTTGATTCACCCCTCCACTTT. It translates to CASSLGEWGVDSPLHF.

The chain links TRBV11-2 to TRBJ1-5; D remains unclear. The germline V and J ends were trimmed by 1 base and 3 bases, with 10 bases remaining between them. Germline loops: CDR1 SGHAT, CDR2 FQNNGV. CDR3 size: 15 residues. The CDR3, as DNA: TGTGCCAGCAGCTTAGGTGGACGGGACAATCAGCCCCAGCATTTT. Its protein is CASSLGGRDNQPQHF.

The chain uses TRBV19 and TRBJ2-5; 7 bases map to TRBD1. Germline values: CDR1 LNHDA, CDR2 SQIVND (reference sequence). The CDR3 extends over 16 amino acids. The V and J ends lost 5 bases and 4 bases, in that order; junction bases with no gene match: 13. Written as DNA, the CDR3 is TGTGCCAGTAGTTTGGCGAGAGGGGGCCACAGAGAGACCCAGTACTTC. It is translated as CASSLARGGHRETQYF.

This chain joins TRBV10-3 and TRBJ2-7; possibly TRBD2 for D (6 bases). V lost 11 bases to trimming and J lost 3 bases, with 20 bases between them. The germline CDR1 and CDR2 sequences are ENHRY and SYGVKD. The length of the CDR3 is 14 residues. This CDR3 reads CAGLGRDRDYEQYV. The CDR3 nucleotides read TGTGCCGGTTTGGGGCGGGATCGAGACTACGAGCAGTACGTC.

This chain links TRBV11-3 with TRBJ1-1, with D unresolved. The V end was cut by 0 bases, the J end by 11 bases, with 13 bases between. This CDR3 has 13 residues. Per germline, CDR1 SGHNT and CDR2 YENEEA. CDR3 sequence reads: CASSLDHQGSAFF. In nucleotides, the CDR3 is TGTGCCAGCAGCTTAGATCATCAAGGGTCTGCTTTCTTT.

This clone was counted only a few times. V and J are TRBV20-1 and TRBJ1-1, with D maybe TRBD1 (5 bases). In germline, CDR1 is DFQATT, CDR2 SNEGSKA (reference sequence). The CDR3 consists of 11 residues. V dropped 4 bases and J dropped 10 bases, with 13 bases sitting between them. For the CDR3, the DNA is TGCAGTGCTACCGTAGGGGAGGGAGCTTTCTTT. It yields the protein CSATVGEGAFF.

A few counts support this clone. The chain carries TRBV19 and TRBJ2-4; possible D gene TRBD2, 6 bases. The germline V gene has CDR1 LNHDA and CDR2 SQIVND (reference sequence). The CDR3 loop spans 15 amino acids. V gave up 0 bases and J gave up 4 bases, with 10 bases separating them. This chain's CDR3 is CASSIEGGTKNIQYF. The CDR3, as DNA: TGTGCCAGTAGTATAGAGGGGGGTACAAAAAACATTCAGTACTTC.

The chain combines TRBV6-5 with TRBJ1-5; TRBD1 matches 7 bases. Germline V lookup: CDR1 MNHEY, CDR2 SVGAGI. V shed 6 bases, J shed 7 bases, and the junction held 6 bases outside the gene matches. The CDR3 has 13 residues. The CDR3 region has the DNA TGTGCCAGCAGCCTGACAGGGAGCCAGCCCCAGCATTTT. Amino acids: CASSLTGSQPQHF.

The rearrangement links TRBV12-3 or TRBV12-4 to TRBJ1-1; D ambiguous. This CDR3 has 13 residues. The germline V and J ends were trimmed by 5 bases and 1 base, with 8 bases remaining between them. CDR3 residues: CASSLTQNTEAFF. In DNA form, the CDR3 reads TGTGCCAGCAGTCTTACACAGAACACTGAAGCTTTCTTT.

V gene TRBV6-5 combines with J gene TRBJ2-3, with 9 bases lining up with TRBD2. Germline V gene sequence: CDR1 MNHEY, CDR2 SVGAGI. The trim removed 7 bases at V and 4 bases at J, leaving 9 bases unmatched. The CDR3 extends over 15 amino acids. This CDR3 is CASIRGGRGADTQYF. CDR3 nucleotide sequence: TGTGCCAGCATCAGGGGCGGGAGGGGGGCAGATACGCAGTATTTT.

This clone was seen only once. Other DNA sequences in the sample encode the same CDR3. This rearrangement joins TRBV7-2 to TRBJ2-3; D remains ambiguous. Germline V gives CDR1 SGHTA, CDR2 FQGNSA. This CDR3 has 12 amino acids. The germline V and J ends were trimmed by 5 bases and 1 base, with 4 bases remaining between them. CDR3 sequence: CASSLGTDTQYF. CDR3 DNA: TGTGCCAGCAGCCTGGGCACAGATACGCAGTATTTT.

The chain has TRBV6-5 and TRBJ2-1; a weak D match, TRBD2 (5 bases). Trimming removed 5 bases from V and 6 bases from J, with 11 bases in between. Germline CDR1 MNHEY, CDR2 SVGAGI. The CDR3 runs 13 residues. The CDR3 DNA is TGTGCCAGCAGTCCCCTGGGGAGCAATGAGCAGTTCTTC. It encodes CASSPLGSNEQFF.

The chain employs TRBV11-3 and TRBJ1-1; D not resolved. In germline, CDR1 is SGHNT, CDR2 YENEEA. The CDR3 length is 15 residues. V shed 5 bases and J shed 0 bases, with 13 bases lying between them. CDR3 nucleotide sequence: TGTGCCAGCAGCCCTCCGGGGAGGGTGAACACTGAAGCTTTCTTT. Its protein is CASSPPGRVNTEAFF.

About this clone itself: The identical CDR3 is also encoded by other nucleotide sequences in the sample. The rearrangement links TRBV18 to TRBJ2-1; D unresolved. CDR1 and CDR2 from the germline V gene are KGHSH and LQKENI. Trimming pared 6 bases from V and 0 bases from J, leaving 12 bases between. The CDR3 is 15 amino acids. The DNA of the CDR3 is TGTGCCAGCTCTGCGCCGGGCGGCTCCTACAATGAGCAGTTCTTC. Residues: CASSAPGGSYNEQFF. The entire variable domain, with the rest obtained from reference TRBV18 and TRBJ2-1, is as follows: NAGVMQNPRHLVRRRGQEARLRCSPMKGHSHVYWYRQLPEEGLKFMVYLQKENIIDESGMPKERFSAEFPKEGPSILRIQQVVRGDSAAYFCASSAPGGSYNEQFFGPGTRLTVL.

This chain links TRBV29-1 with TRBJ1-1; the match to TRBD1 covers 10 bases. The V segment lost 6 bases and the J segment 0 bases; nucleotides outside the gene matches: 10. CDR1 and CDR2 from the germline V gene are SQVTM and ANQGSEA. CDR3 size: 16 residues. The CDR3 region is CSVGDRGPSMNTEAFF. The CDR3 DNA reads as TGCAGCGTCGGGGACAGGGGACCGTCGATGAACACTGAAGCTTTCTTT. The entire variable domain, with the rest obtained from reference TRBV29-1 and TRBJ1-1, is as follows: SAVISQKPSRDICQRGTSLTIQCQVDSQVTMMFWYRQQPGQSLTLIATANQGSEATYESGFVIDKFPISRPNLTFSTLTVSNMSPEDSSIYLCSVGDRGPSMNTEAFFGQGTRLTVV.

This chain uses TRBV2 with TRBJ1-1; perhaps TRBD1 as D (5 bases). The germline V gene encodes CDR1 SNHLY and CDR2 FYNNEI. With 4 bases removed from V and 5 bases from J, the gap between germline ends came to 14 bases. This CDR3 is built from 14 residues. The CDR3 sequence: CASSVAGLGTEAFF. The CDR3 bases are TGTGCCAGCAGTGTGGCGGGGCTGGGAACTGAAGCTTTCTTT.